The T cell receptor (beta chain) described here comes from a study of shared clonotypes between healthy human individuals. Study results and limitations: Clonotypes not shared had lower generation probabilities than those common to all four donors.

Terminally differentiated effector memory CD45RA+ cells were excluded from the naive CD8 cells, which were CD45RO-negative and positively selected for CCR7. The germline V and J ends were trimmed by 3 bases and 1 base, with 13 bases remaining between them. The CDR3 loop spans 15 amino acids. CDR1 is LNHDA, CDR2 SQIVND, per germline (reference sequence). Note on this clone: Its antigen is currently unknown.

Clones were read by immunoSEQ multiplex PCR, and TCRdb kept only the in-frame ones, dropping some. The sample holds under 700,000 clones, around 96% seen once. The sequencing input was naive CD8+ T cells sorted from blood. This rearrangement joins TRBV19 to TRBJ2-7, with D possibly TRBD2 on 5 matching bases. The source of this sequence is a woman aged 30 to 39 in good health. This CDR3 is CASSIYRGKSYEQYF. The CDR3 nucleotides read TGTGCCAGTAGTATTTACCGGGGAAAATCCTACGAGCAGTACTTC.